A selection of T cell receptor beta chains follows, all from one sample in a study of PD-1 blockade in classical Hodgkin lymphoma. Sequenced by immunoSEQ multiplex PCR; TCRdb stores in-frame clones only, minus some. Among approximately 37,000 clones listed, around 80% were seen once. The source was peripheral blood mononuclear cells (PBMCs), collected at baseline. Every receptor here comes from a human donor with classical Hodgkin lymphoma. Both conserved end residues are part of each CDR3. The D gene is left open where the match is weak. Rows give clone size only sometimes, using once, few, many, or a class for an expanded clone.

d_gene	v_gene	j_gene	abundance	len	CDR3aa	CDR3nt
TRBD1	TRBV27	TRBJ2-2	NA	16	CASSLRRQGIIGELFF	TGTGCCAGCAGCCTTAGACGACAGGGAATAATCGGGGAGCTGTTTTTT
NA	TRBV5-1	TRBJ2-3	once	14	CASSFGTSTDTQYF	TGCGCCAGCAGCTTTGGGACAAGCACAGATACGCAGTATTTT
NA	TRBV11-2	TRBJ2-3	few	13	CASSSDFADTQYF	TGTGCCAGCAGCTCCGATTTCGCAGATACGCAGTATTTT
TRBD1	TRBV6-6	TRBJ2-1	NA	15	CASSPGTGAYNEQFF	TGTGCCAGCAGTCCCGGGACAGGGGCCTACAATGAGCAGTTCTTC
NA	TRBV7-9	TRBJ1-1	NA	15	CASSARDTVNTEAFF	TGTGCCAGCAGCGCCCGGGACACCGTGAACACTGAAGCTTTCTTT
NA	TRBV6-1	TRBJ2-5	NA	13	CASSEVIGETQYF	TGTGCCAGCAGTGAAGTTATTGGAGAGACCCAGTACTTC
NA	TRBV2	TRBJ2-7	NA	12	CASSDRVGEQYF	TGTGCCAGCAGTGACAGGGTGGGCGAGCAGTACTTC
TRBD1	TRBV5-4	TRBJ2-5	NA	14	CASSGQATQETQYF	TGTGCCAGCAGCGGACAGGCCACCCAAGAGACCCAGTACTTC
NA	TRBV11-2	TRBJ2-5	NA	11	CASSLGETQYF	TGTGCCAGCAGCTTGGGGGAGACCCAGTACTTC
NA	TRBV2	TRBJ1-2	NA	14	CASSGPPQGQGYTF	TGTGCCAGCAGTGGGCCTCCCCAGGGGCAGGGCTACACCTTC
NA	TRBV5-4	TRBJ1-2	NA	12	CASSLEVYDYTF	TGTGCCAGCAGCTTGGAGGTCTATGACTACACCTTC
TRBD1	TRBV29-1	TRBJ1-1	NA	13	CSVGVGGETEAFF	TGCAGCGTTGGGGTAGGGGGCGAGACTGAAGCTTTCTTT
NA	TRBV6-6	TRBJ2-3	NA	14	CASSLTGNADTQYF	TGTGCCAGCAGTTTAACAGGGAATGCAGATACGCAGTATTTT
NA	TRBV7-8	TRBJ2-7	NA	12	CASSPFRDEQYF	TGTGCCAGCAGCCCCTTTCGGGATGAGCAGTACTTC
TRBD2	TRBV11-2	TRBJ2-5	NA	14	CASSIAGGPETQYF	TGTGCCAGCAGTATAGCGGGGGGGCCCGAGACCCAGTACTTC
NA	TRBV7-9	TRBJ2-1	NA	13	CASSLIQPDEQFF	TGTGCCAGCAGCTTAATCCAGCCCGATGAGCAGTTCTTC
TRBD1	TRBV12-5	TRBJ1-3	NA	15	CASGLTGGAGNTIYF	TGTGCTAGTGGTTTGACAGGGGGCGCTGGAAACACCATATATTTT
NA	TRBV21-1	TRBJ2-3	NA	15	CASSGSGGGTDTQYF	TGTGCCAGCAGCGGCTCAGGGGGAGGCACAGATACGCAGTATTTT
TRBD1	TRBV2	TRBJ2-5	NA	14	CASSEARGQETQYF	TGTGCCAGCAGTGAAGCCAGGGGGCAAGAGACCCAGTACTTC
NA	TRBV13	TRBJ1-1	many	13	CASSSGVNTEAFF	TGTGCCAGCAGCTCAGGGGTGAACACTGAAGCTTTCTTT